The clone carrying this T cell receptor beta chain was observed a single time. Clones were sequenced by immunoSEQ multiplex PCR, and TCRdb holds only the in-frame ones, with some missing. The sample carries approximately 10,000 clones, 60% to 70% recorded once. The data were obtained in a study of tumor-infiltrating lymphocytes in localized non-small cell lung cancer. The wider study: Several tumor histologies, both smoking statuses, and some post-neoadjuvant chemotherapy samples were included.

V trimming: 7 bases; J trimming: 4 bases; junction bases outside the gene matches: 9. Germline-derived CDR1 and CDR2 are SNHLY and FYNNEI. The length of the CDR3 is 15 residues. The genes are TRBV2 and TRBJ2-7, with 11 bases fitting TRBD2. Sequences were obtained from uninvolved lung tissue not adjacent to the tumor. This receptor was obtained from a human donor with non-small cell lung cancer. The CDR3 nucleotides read TGTGCCAGCAACAGGGGGACTAGCGGAGATTACGAGCAGTACTTC. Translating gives CASNRGTSGDYEQYF.